These T cell receptor beta chains were read from a single sample in a study of T cell responses to AZD1222 COVID-19 vaccine. Clones were read by immunoSEQ multiplex PCR, and TCRdb kept only the in-frame ones, dropping some. The table includes roughly 120,000 clones, approximately 86% detected once. Specimen: peripheral blood, collected on day 0 of AZD1222 vaccination. The origin of the receptors is an adult in good health. The CDR3 runs from the conserved cysteine through the conserved F or W. The D gene is left open where the match is weak. The size entry is marked missing in some rows and otherwise reads once, few, many or a size class.

D gene	V gene	clone size	J gene	CDR3 protein	CDR3 DNA
NA	TRBV28	NA	TRBJ1-2	CATKRARGYTF	TGTGCCACCAAAAGGGCGCGAGGCTACACCTTC
TRBD2	TRBV10-3	NA	TRBJ2-5	CAIRGTSGRPETQYF	TGTGCCATCAGGGGGACTAGCGGGAGACCAGAGACCCAGTACTTC
NA	TRBV5-6	NA	TRBJ1-2	CASTRPPRESYGYTF	TGTGCCAGCACCCGCCCCCCCAGGGAGTCCTATGGCTACACCTTC
TRBD2	TRBV7-2	NA	TRBJ2-2	CASSLDPAGSASGLFF	TGTGCCAGCAGCTTAGACCCAGCGGGGTCTGCCTCTGGGCTGTTTTTT
NA	TRBV5-6	NA	TRBJ1-6	CASTEITGPNSPLHF	TGTGCCAGCACCGAGATCACAGGGCCCAATTCACCCCTCCACTTT
NA	TRBV3-1/TRBV3-2	NA	TRBJ1-5	CASSSLGNQPQHF	TGTGCCAGCAGTTCGTTGGGTAATCAGCCCCAGCATTTT
NA	TRBV7-2	NA	TRBJ1-6	CASSLGNRYNSPLHF	TGTGCCAGCAGCTTAGGTAACAGATATAATTCACCCCTCCACTTT
TRBD1	TRBV24-1	NA	TRBJ1-2	CATSDRGQGAYGYTF	TGTGCCACCAGTGACCGGGGACAGGGGGCCTATGGCTACACCTTC
NA	TRBV3-1/TRBV3-2	NA	TRBJ2-5	CASSPTGLPILGRETQYF	TGTGCCAGCAGCCCCACGGGACTTCCGATTTTAGGCCGCGAGACCCAGTACTTC
NA	TRBV9	once	TRBJ2-3	CASSARIFADTQYF	TGTGCCAGCAGCGCCCGTATTTTCGCGGATACGCAGTATTTT
NA	TRBV6-5	NA	TRBJ2-2	CASRPDRSGELFF	TGTGCCAGCAGACCCGACAGGTCCGGGGAGCTGTTTTTT